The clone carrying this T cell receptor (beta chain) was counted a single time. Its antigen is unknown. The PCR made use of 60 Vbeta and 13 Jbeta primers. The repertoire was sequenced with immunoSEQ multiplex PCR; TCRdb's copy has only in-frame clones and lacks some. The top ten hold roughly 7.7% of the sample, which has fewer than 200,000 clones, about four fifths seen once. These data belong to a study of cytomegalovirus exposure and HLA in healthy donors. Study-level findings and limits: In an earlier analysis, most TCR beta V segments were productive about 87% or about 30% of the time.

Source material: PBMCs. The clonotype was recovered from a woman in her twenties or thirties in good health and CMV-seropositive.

This CDR3 is CASRLKRRGGINEQFF. As DNA, the CDR3 is TGTGCCAGCAGACTAAAGAGGAGGGGGGGCATCAATGAGCAGTTCTTC. The V gene is TRBV7-8, the J gene TRBJ2-1; perhaps TRBD2 as D (7 bases). Germline-derived CDR1 and CDR2 are SGHVS and FQNEAQ. The V and J ends lost 6 bases and 6 bases respectively, with 21 bases between them. This CDR3 spans 16 amino acids.